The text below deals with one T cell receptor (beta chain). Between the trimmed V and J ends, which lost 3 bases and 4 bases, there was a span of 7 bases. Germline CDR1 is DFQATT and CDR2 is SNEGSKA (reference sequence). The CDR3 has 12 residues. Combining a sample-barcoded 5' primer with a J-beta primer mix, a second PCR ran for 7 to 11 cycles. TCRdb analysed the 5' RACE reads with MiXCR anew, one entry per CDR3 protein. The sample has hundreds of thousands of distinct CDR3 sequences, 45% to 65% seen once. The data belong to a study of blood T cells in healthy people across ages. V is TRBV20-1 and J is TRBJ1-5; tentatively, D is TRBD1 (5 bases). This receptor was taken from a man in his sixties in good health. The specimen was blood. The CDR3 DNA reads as TGCAGTGCTAGGGGACCAAATCAGCCCCAGCATTTT. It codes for CSARGPNQPQHF.